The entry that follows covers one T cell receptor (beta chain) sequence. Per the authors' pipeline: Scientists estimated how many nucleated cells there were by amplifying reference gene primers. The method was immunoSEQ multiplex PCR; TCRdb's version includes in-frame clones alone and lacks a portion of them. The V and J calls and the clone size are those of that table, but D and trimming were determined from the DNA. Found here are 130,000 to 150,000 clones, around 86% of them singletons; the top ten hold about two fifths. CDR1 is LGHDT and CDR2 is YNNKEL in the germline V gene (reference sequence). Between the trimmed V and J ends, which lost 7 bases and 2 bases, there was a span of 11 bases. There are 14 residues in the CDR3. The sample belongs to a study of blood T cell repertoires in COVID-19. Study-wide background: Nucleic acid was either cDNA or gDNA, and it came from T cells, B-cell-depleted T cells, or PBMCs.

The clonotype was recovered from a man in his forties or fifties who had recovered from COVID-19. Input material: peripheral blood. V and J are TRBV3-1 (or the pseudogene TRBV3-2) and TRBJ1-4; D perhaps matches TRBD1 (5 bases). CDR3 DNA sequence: TGTGCCAGCACCTCAGGGAGGACTAATGAAAAACTGTTTTTT. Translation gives CASTSGRTNEKLFF.